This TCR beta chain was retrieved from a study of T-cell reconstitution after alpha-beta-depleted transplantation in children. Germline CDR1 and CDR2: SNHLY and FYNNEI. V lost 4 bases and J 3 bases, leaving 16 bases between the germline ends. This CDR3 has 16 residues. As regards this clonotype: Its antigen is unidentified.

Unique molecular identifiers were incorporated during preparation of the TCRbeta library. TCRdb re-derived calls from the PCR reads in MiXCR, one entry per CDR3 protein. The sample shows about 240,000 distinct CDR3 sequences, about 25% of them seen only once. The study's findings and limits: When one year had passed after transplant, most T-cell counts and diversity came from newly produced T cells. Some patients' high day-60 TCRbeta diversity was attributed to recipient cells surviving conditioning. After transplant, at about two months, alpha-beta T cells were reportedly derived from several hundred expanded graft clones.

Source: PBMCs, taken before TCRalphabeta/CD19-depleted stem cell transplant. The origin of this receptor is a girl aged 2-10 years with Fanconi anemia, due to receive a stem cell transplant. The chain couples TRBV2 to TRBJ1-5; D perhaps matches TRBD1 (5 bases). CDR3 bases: TGTGCCAGCAGTGCAAGGGGCGCGTGGAACAATCAGCCCCAGCATTTT. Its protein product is CASSARGAWNNQPQHF.